This T cell receptor beta chain was identified during a study of blood T cell repertoires in COVID-19. Study background: T cells, B-cell-depleted T cells, or PBMCs provided the cDNA or gDNA that served as material.

CDR3 length equals 14 residues. With 5 bases clipped from V and 4 bases from J, the junction kept 7 bases outside the gene matches. The germline V gene encodes CDR1 GTSNPN and CDR2 SVGIG (reference sequence). TCRdb's table, derived via immunoSEQ multiplex PCR, lists solely in-frame clones and lacks some. The sample has approximately 210,000 clones; around 80% are singletons. This TCR was sampled from a woman aged 40 to 50 with acute or convalescent COVID-19. Material: peripheral blood. V and J are TRBV30 and TRBJ2-2, with TRBD2 identical over 7 bases. CDR3 nucleotide sequence: TGTGCCTGGTCTCCCGGGACTATCACCGGGGAGCTGTTTTTT. Translated, it gives CAWSPGTITGELFF.